This TCR beta chain was profiled in a study of cytomegalovirus exposure and HLA in healthy donors. V lost 1 base to trimming and J lost 4 bases, with 16 bases between them. Per germline, CDR1 WNHNN and CDR2 SYGVQD (reference sequence). CDR3 length equals 16 residues. General study findings and limits: It was reported in a later analysis that an Asian-associated ancestry cluster showed fewer N-insertions than the approximately 670-donor mean. An assumption of roughly uniform sequencing depth across donors underlay the presence/absence analyses.

The PCR ran on 60 Vbeta and 13 Jbeta primers. Sequencing used immunoSEQ multiplex PCR; TCRdb keeps in-frame clones, though not all of them. The table for this sample gives under 150,000 clones. The study sampled nominally healthy donors, though unrecorded immune exposures were likely. Concerning this clone: Its antigen is unknown.

The chain uses TRBV10-1 and TRBJ1-2; D is possibly TRBD1 (6 bases). Sequenced: PBMCs. The source is a woman aged 40 to 50 in good health and CMV-seronegative. The CDR3 reads CASSEWGRQYFYGYTF. As DNA, the CDR3 is TGCGCCAGCAGTGAGTGGGGGCGCCAGTACTTCTATGGCTACACCTTC.